The 15 T cell receptor beta chains in this list originate from one sample, sequenced in a study of control samples from healthy donors and cancer patients. The protocol was immunoSEQ multiplex PCR, while the TCRdb copy is restricted to in-frame clones and leaves out a portion. The table includes around 71,000 clones, 75% to 95% detected once. The sequenced material came from PBMCs. The receptors derive from a woman aged 50 to 65 with colorectal cancer.

This clone has a handful of counts. The V gene is TRBV19, the J gene TRBJ1-1, with D unresolved. Germline V gene data show CDR1 as LNHDA and CDR2 as SQIVND (reference sequence). The CDR3 totals 13 residues. V lost 8 bases and J 1 base, leaving 11 bases between the germline ends. The CDR3 DNA is TGTGCCAGTCGCGGACCGGGGAACACTGAAGCTTTCTTT. Protein sequence: CASRGPGNTEAFF.

This chain links TRBV7-8 with TRBJ2-6, with 12 bases identical to TRBD1. This CDR3 is built from 20 residues. Per germline, CDR1 SGHVS and CDR2 FQNEAQ. With 6 bases clipped from V and 2 bases from J, the junction kept 14 bases outside the gene matches. DNA of the CDR3: TGTGCCAGCAGTCGCTATCCGCCGGGACAGGGGGCGACTGGGGCCAACGTCCTGACTTTC. Translation: CASSRYPPGQGATGANVLTF. The whole variable domain, remainder taken from reference TRBV7-8 and TRBJ2-6, is GAGVSQSPRYKVAKRGQDVALRCDPISGHVSLFWYQQALGQGPEFLTYFQNEAQLDKSGLPSDRFFAERPEGSVSTLKIQRTQQEDSAVYLCASSRYPPGQGATGANVLTFGAGSRLTVL.

The rearrangement uses TRBV24-1 and TRBJ2-1, with 11 bases identical to TRBD2. The V and J ends lost 7 bases and 7 bases, in that order; junction bases with no gene match: 14. This CDR3 comprises 17 residues. Germline V gene sequence: CDR1 KGHDR, CDR2 SFDVKD. The CDR3 loop reads CATRGPSSGRAGNEQFF. CDR3 DNA sequence: TGTGCCACCAGAGGACCGAGTAGCGGGAGGGCCGGAAATGAGCAGTTCTTC.

V usage is TRBV12-3 or TRBV12-4 and J usage is TRBJ2-7, with unresolved D. The CDR3 consists of 13 residues. Trimming cost V 2 bases and J 7 bases, with 12 bases left between them. The CDR3 protein is CASSLYRAEEQYF. CDR3 DNA sequence: TGTGCCAGCAGTTTATATAGGGCGGAAGAGCAGTACTTC.

The V call is TRBV7-5, the J call TRBJ1-5. TRBV7-5 is given as a pseudogene. The CDR3 totals 14 residues. The CDR3 reads CVRSLAGLSQPQHF. In nucleotides, the CDR3 is TGTGTCAGAAGCCTGGCCGGGCTATCCCAGCCCCAGCATTTT.

The gene calls are TRBV5-5 and TRBJ2-7, with D perhaps TRBD1 or TRBD2 (6 bases each). The CDR3 is 14 residues long. Trimming took off 0 bases at V and 7 bases at J, with 14 bases between the two ends. Per germline, CDR1 SGHKS and CDR2 YYEKEE (reference sequence). The CDR3 DNA sequence: TGTGCCAGCAGCTTGGCCTGGGGGGCTTCGGAGCAGTACTTC. Its protein is CASSLAWGASEQYF.

This clone has more than one count but fewer than ten. The chain couples TRBV2 to TRBJ2-7; D is possibly TRBD2 (5 bases). Trimming stripped 3 bases from V and 8 bases from J, with 14 bases between. The CDR3 consists of 13 residues. Germline V gene lookup returns CDR1 SNHLY and CDR2 FYNNEI. The DNA of the CDR3 is TGTGCCAGCAGTGACGGACTGTACGGGAAGCAGTACTTC. This codes for CASSDGLYGKQYF.

The chain recombines TRBV6-6 with TRBJ2-5, with 11 bases lining up with TRBD2. From germline, CDR1 is MNHNY and CDR2 SVGAGI (reference sequence). CDR3 length: 16 amino acids. V dropped 5 bases and J dropped 4; count of bases not matched to a gene: 9. DNA for the CDR3: TGTGCCAGCAGTACCACAACTAGCGGGAGTGGAGAGACCCAGTACTTC. Translating it yields CASSTTTSGSGETQYF.

The V gene is TRBV5-1, the J gene TRBJ2-1, with TRBD2 matching 10 bases. The CDR3 is 14 residues long. With 4 bases clipped from V and 8 bases from J, the junction kept 6 bases outside the gene matches. From germline, CDR1 is SGHRS and CDR2 YFSETQ. The chain's CDR3 is CASSPTLAGDEQFF. CDR3 DNA sequence: TGCGCCAGCAGCCCGACCCTAGCGGGGGATGAGCAGTTCTTC.

The chain links TRBV13 to TRBJ2-5; 12 nucleotides align to TRBD2. Germline V lookup: CDR1 PRHDT, CDR2 FYEKMQ (reference sequence). The CDR3 is 16 amino acids. With V trimmed by 4 bases and J by 0 bases, 3 bases remained unmatched. CDR3 region: CASSSRLAGDQETQYF. The DNA for the CDR3 is TGTGCCAGCAGCTCTAGACTAGCGGGGGACCAAGAGACCCAGTACTTC. Drawing the rest from reference TRBV13 and TRBJ2-5, the complete variable domain is AAGVIQSPRHLIKEKRETATLKCYPIPRHDTVYWYQQGPGQDPQFLISFYEKMQSDKGSIPDRFSAQQFSDYHSELNMSSLELGDSALYFCASSSRLAGDQETQYFGPGTRLLVL.

Only one count was recorded for this clone. The chain couples TRBV3-1 (or the pseudogene TRBV3-2) to TRBJ1-2; no clear D gene. The CDR3 has 13 amino acids. V was pared by 0 bases and J by 8 bases, with 10 bases between. Germline loops: CDR1 LGHDT, CDR2 YNNKEL (reference sequence). This CDR3 reads CASSQDWAEGYTF. The CDR3 DNA reads as TGTGCCAGCAGCCAAGATTGGGCGGAGGGCTACACCTTC.

The V and J genes are TRBV11-2 and TRBJ2-7; no firm D call. The CDR3 length is 14 residues. Germline loops: CDR1 SGHAT, CDR2 FQNNGV. The V end lost 2 bases, the J end lost 0 bases, and 8 bases lay between the germline ends. The CDR3 sequence is CASSLLALSYEQYF. CDR3 nucleotides: TGTGCCAGCAGCTTATTGGCACTCTCCTACGAGCAGTACTTC.

The rearrangement uses TRBV28 and TRBJ1-5, with TRBD1 identical over 9 bases. In germline, CDR1 is MDHEN, CDR2 SYDVKM. The ends lost 8 bases at V and 4 bases at J; junction bases unmatched: 3. CDR3 size: 13 residues. The CDR3 DNA reads as TGTGCCAGCCGGGACAGGGAGAATCAGCCCCAGCATTTT. Its translation is CASRDRENQPQHF.

The rearrangement joins TRBV15 to TRBJ1-1; no definite D call. This CDR3 region has 13 residues. Trimming cost V 8 bases and J 3 bases, with 13 bases left between them. CDR1 is LNHNV and CDR2 is YYDKDF in the germline V gene (reference sequence). CDR3 protein: CATGLNPDTEAFF. CDR3 in DNA: TGTGCCACCGGGTTGAATCCGGACACTGAAGCTTTCTTT.

The chain couples TRBV1 to TRBJ1-5; the D call in the table, TRBD1, was not verified against the DNA. TRBV1 is marked as a pseudogene. The CDR3 is made up of 19 amino acids. The CDR3 sequence is CTSSQVGRGQLFGNQPQHF. CDR3 sequence (DNA): TGCACCAGCAGCCAAGTCGGCAGGGGGCAGCTTTTCGGCAATCAGCCCCAGCATTTT.